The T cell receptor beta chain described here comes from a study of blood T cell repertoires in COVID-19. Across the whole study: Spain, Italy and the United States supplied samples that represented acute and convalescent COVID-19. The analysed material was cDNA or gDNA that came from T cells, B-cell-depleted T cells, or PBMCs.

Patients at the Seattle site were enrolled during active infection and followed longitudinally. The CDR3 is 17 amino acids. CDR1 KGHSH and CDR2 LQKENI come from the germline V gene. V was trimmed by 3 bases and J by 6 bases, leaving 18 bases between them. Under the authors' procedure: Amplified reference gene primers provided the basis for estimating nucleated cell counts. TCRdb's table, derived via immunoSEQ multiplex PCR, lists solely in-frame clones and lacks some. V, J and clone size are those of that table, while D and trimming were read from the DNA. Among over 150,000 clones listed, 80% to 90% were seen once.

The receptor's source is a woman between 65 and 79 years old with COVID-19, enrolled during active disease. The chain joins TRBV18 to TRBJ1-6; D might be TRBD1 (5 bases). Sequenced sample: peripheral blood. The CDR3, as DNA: TGTGCCAGCTCACCGCCCCAGTCTCCCAGGGTTAATTCACCCCTCCACTTT. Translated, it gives CASSPPQSPRVNSPLHF.